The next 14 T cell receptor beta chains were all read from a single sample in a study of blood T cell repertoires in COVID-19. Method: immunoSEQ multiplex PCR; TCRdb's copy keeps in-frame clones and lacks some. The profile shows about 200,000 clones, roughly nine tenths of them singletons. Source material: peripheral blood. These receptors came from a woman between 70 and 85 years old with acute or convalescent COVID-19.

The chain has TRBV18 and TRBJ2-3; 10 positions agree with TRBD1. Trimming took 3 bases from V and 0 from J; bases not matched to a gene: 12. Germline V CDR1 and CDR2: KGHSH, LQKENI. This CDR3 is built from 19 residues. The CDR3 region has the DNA TGTGCCAGCTCACCTCTACGACAGGGGGCCGTTTCTAGCACAGATACGCAGTATTTT. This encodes CASSPLRQGAVSSTDTQYF.

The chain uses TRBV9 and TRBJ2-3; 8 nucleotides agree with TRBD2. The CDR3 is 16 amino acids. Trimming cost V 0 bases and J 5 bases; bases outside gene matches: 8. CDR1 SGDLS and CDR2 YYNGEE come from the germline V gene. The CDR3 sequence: CASSVAGGPSGDTQYF. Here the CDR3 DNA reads TGTGCCAGCAGCGTAGCGGGGGGGCCTTCCGGAGATACGCAGTATTTT.

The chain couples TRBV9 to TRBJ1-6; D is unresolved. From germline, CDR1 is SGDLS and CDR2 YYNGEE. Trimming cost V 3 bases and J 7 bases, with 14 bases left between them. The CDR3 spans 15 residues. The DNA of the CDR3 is TGTGCCAGCAGCGGTGACATTCAGCCGAATTCACCCCTCCACTTT. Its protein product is CASSGDIQPNSPLHF.

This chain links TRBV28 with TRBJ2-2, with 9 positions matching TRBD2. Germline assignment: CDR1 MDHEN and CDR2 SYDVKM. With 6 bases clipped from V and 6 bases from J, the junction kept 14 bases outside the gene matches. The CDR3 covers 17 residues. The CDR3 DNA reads TGTGCCAGCAGGCCGCCATCGGGCGGGAGGGTTGCCGGGGAGCTGTTTTTT. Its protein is CASRPPSGGRVAGELFF. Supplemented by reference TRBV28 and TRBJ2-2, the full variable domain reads DVKVTQSSRYLVKRTGEKVFLECVQDMDHENMFWYRQDPGLGLRLIYFSYDVKMKEKGDIPEGYSVSREKKERFSLILESASTNQTSMYLCASRPPSGGRVAGELFFGEGSRLTVL.

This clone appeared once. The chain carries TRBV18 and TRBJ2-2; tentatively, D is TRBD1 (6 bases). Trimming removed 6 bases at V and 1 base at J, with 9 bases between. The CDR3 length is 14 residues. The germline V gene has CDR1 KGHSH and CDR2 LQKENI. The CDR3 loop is CASSLTGNTGELFF. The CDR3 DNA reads TGTGCCAGCTCGCTGACAGGGAACACCGGGGAGCTGTTTTTT.

The CDR3: CASSGTGVGEAFF. The CDR3 region has the DNA TGTGCCAGCTCAGGCACAGGGGTCGGTGAAGCTTTCTTT. This chain uses TRBV18 with TRBJ1-1, with 7 positions matching TRBD1. Germline V gene sequence: CDR1 KGHSH, CDR2 LQKENI. The junction had 7 bases not matched to a gene; V was cut back by 5 bases and J by 7 bases. This CDR3 is built from 13 residues.

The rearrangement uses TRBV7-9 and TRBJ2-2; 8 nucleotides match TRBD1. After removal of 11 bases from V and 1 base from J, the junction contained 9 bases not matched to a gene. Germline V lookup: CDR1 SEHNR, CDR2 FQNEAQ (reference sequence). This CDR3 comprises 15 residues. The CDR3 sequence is CARSQGAGNTGELFF. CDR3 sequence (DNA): TGTGCCCGCTCCCAGGGGGCAGGGAACACCGGGGAGCTGTTTTTT.

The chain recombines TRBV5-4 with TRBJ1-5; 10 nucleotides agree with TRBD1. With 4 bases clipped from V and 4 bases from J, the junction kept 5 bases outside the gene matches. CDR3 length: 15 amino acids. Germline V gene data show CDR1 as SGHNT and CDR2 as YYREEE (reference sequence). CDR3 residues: CASSPGQGINQPQHF. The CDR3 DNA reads TGTGCCAGCAGCCCGGGACAGGGGATAAATCAGCCCCAGCATTTT.

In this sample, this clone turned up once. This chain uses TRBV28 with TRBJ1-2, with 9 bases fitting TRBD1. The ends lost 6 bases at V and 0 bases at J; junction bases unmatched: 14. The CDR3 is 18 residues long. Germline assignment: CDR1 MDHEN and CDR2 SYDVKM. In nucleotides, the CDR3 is TGTGCCAGCAGATCCACCCCCGGGACAGGGAGAGCTAACTATGGCTACACCTTC. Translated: CASRSTPGTGRANYGYTF.

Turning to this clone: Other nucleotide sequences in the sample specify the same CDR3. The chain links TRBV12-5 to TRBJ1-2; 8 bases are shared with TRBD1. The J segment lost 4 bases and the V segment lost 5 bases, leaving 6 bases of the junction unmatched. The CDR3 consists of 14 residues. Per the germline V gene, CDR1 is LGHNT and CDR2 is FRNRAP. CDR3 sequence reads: CASGLAGQGYGYTF. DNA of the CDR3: TGTGCTAGTGGTCTCGCCGGACAGGGCTATGGCTACACCTTC.

CDR3 in amino acids: CASSLYASGGPGGQETQYF. The CDR3 DNA reads as TGCGCCAGCAGCTTGTATGCTAGCGGGGGCCCTGGGGGACAAGAGACCCAGTACTTC. The chain employs TRBV5-1 and TRBJ2-5; 10 bases are a match to TRBD2. Germline V gene sequence: CDR1 SGHRS, CDR2 YFSETQ. Germline trimming cut 1 base from V and 2 bases from J; bases unmatched to any gene: 14. The CDR3 loop spans 19 amino acids.

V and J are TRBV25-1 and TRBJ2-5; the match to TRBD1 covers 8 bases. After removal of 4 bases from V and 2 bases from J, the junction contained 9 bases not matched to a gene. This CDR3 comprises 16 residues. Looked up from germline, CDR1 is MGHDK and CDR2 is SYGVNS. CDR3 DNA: TGTGCCAGCAGTGCCCTAGACAGGGGTAGTCAAGAGACCCAGTACTTC. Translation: CASSALDRGSQETQYF.

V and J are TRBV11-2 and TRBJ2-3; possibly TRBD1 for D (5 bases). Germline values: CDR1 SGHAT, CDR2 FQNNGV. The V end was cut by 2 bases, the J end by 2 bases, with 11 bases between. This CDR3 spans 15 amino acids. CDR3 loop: CASSLRGRNTDTQYF. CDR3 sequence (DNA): TGTGCCAGCAGCTTAAGGGGAAGAAACACAGATACGCAGTATTTT.

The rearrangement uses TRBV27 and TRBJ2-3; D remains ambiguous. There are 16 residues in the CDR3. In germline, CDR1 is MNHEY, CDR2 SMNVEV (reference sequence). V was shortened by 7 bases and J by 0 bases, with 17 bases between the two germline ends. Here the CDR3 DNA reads TGTGCCAGCAACCCCCGGCGGCCTTCTAGCACAGATACGCAGTATTTT. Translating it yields CASNPRRPSSTDTQYF.